The 30 T cell receptor beta chains below were found in one sample sequenced in a study of T-cell memory formation after mild COVID-19. TCRdb called the 5' RACE reads again in MiXCR, with one record for every CDR3 protein. The repertoire holds 150,000 to 200,000 distinct CDR3 sequences, roughly 31% seen once, with approximately 12% in the top ten. Sequencing was performed on PBMCs or a T cell subset sorted from them (not recorded which). The receptors come from an adult woman who had mild COVID-19 (a few samples of this study predate the infection). Cell type and time point are not known.

This clonotype has ten or more counts. This rearrangement joins TRBV5-4 to TRBJ2-2, with 7 bases identical to TRBD2. CDR1 and CDR2 (germline): SGHNT, YYREEE (reference sequence). With 4 bases clipped from V and 2 bases from J, the junction kept 8 bases outside the gene matches. This CDR3 contains 16 residues. CDR3 protein: CASSPLTSLNTGELFF. The CDR3 nucleotides are TGTGCCAGCAGCCCTTTGACTAGCCTCAACACCGGGGAGCTGTTTTTT.

V is TRBV11-2 and J is TRBJ2-1; 12 positions match TRBD2. The V and J ends lost 3 bases and 9 bases, in that order; junction bases with no gene match: 6. Germline V gene data show CDR1 as SGHAT and CDR2 as FQNNGV. The CDR3 is 15 residues long. As DNA, the CDR3 is TGTGCCAGCAGCTTTGGACTAGCGGGATCGCGTGAGCAGTTCTTC. Translation gives CASSFGLAGSREQFF.

This chain connects TRBV7-3 to TRBJ2-5; TRBD2 is a possible D gene (6 bases). The CDR3 loop spans 16 amino acids. CDR1 is SGHTA, CDR2 FQGTGA, per germline. V lost 3 bases to trimming and J lost 3 bases, with 17 bases between them. The CDR3 sequence: CASSFSGSSAKETQYF. The CDR3 coding sequence is TGTGCCAGCAGCTTCAGTGGTTCTAGCGCGAAAGAGACCCAGTACTTC. Full variable domain (remainder filled in from reference TRBV7-3 and TRBJ2-5): GAGVSQTPSNKVTEKGKYVELRCDPISGHTALYWYRQSLGQGPEFLIYFQGTGAADDSGLPNDRFFAVRPEGSVSTLKIQRTERGDSAVYLCASSFSGSSAKETQYFGPGTRLLVL.

The chain joins TRBV24-1 to TRBJ2-3, with D perhaps assigned TRBD1 or TRBD2 (5 bases each). Trimming left V 5 bases short and J 1 base short, with 9 bases between. This CDR3 contains 14 residues. The germline V gene encodes CDR1 KGHDR and CDR2 SFDVKD. CDR3 bases: TGTGCCACCAGTGCGCAGGGAGGCACAGATACGCAGTATTTT. Its translation: CATSAQGGTDTQYF.

The rearrangement uses TRBV20-1 and TRBJ2-1, with 7 positions matching TRBD1. The CDR3 has 13 amino acids. In germline, CDR1 is DFQATT, CDR2 SNEGSKA (reference sequence). With V trimmed by 0 bases and J by 9 bases, 5 bases remained unmatched. The CDR3 nucleotides read TGCAGTGCTAGAGATTCGACAGGGCCTGAGCAGTTCTTC. It specifies CSARDSTGPEQFF.

The CDR3 loop reads CATRQGAIDTQYF. The DNA of the CDR3 is TGTGCCACCAGGCAGGGGGCAATAGATACGCAGTATTTT. The chain is built from TRBV24-1 and TRBJ2-3; TRBD1 aligns across 8 bases. The V gene's germline CDR1 is KGHDR and CDR2 SFDVKD. J lost 5 bases, V lost 7 bases, and 4 bases had no gene match. This CDR3 has 13 amino acids.

The genes are TRBV3-1 and TRBJ1-5; TRBD1 matches 7 bases. The V segment lost 3 bases and the J segment 6 bases; nucleotides outside the gene matches: 11. The CDR3 totals 16 residues. Germline V gene sequence: CDR1 LGHDT, CDR2 YNNKEL (reference sequence). CDR3 residues: CASSQGNRGPFQPQHF. CDR3 sequence (DNA): TGTGCCAGCAGCCAGGGAAACAGGGGCCCCTTTCAGCCCCAGCATTTT.

V is TRBV4-3 and J is TRBJ1-3, with unresolved D. Germline lookup yields CDR1 LGHNA and CDR2 YSLEER. V dropped 0 bases and J dropped 6 bases, with 15 bases sitting between them. The CDR3 covers 16 residues. The CDR3 loop reads CASSQDRSGTTNTIYF. DNA for the CDR3: TGCGCCAGCAGCCAAGATCGCTCGGGCACTACAAACACCATATATTTT.

This clonotype was detected a few times. The rearrangement links TRBV13 to TRBJ1-1; D perhaps matches TRBD1 (6 bases). Germline V lookup: CDR1 PRHDT, CDR2 FYEKMQ (reference sequence). Between the trimmed V and J ends, which lost 5 bases and 4 bases, there was a span of 20 bases. The CDR3 covers 16 residues. CDR3 residues: CASSVVGAGAGTEAFF. In nucleotides, the CDR3 is TGTGCCAGCAGCGTAGTGGGGGCGGGTGCAGGCACTGAAGCTTTCTTT. The complete variable domain, with remaining parts taken from reference TRBV13 and TRBJ1-1, reads AAGVIQSPRHLIKEKRETATLKCYPIPRHDTVYWYQQGPGQDPQFLISFYEKMQSDKGSIPDRFSAQQFSDYHSELNMSSLELGDSALYFCASSVVGAGAGTEAFFGQGTRLTVV.

There are a few counts of this clonotype. The rearrangement uses TRBV4-2 and TRBJ2-2; D uncertain. Germline CDR1 LGHNA, CDR2 YNFKEQ. The germline V and J ends were trimmed by 0 bases and 2 bases, with 7 bases remaining between them. This CDR3 comprises 15 residues. CDR3 sequence (DNA): TGTGCCAGCAGCCAAGACTACCCCAACACCGGGGAGCTGTTTTTT. Translating it yields CASSQDYPNTGELFF.

This chain links TRBV20-1 with TRBJ1-1; 9 positions agree with TRBD1. The CDR3 has 16 amino acids. Trimming removed 3 bases from V and 5 bases from J; junction bases left unmatched: 13. Germline V CDR1 and CDR2: DFQATT, SNEGSKA (reference sequence). The CDR3 spells CSARGGRDREVTEAFF. The CDR3 DNA reads as TGCAGTGCTAGGGGGGGCCGGGACAGGGAGGTTACTGAAGCTTTCTTT.

The chain has TRBV4-1 and TRBJ2-5; 9 nucleotides agree with TRBD1. CDR3 length: 15 residues. Germline V gene sequence: CDR1 MGHRA, CDR2 YSYEKL. The junction had 5 bases not matched to a gene; V was cut back by 6 bases and J by 0 bases. CDR3 loop: CASSPGQGYQETQYF. CDR3 bases: TGCGCCAGCAGTCCGGGACAGGGCTACCAAGAGACCCAGTACTTC.

This clonotype was detected only a few times. V is TRBV6-5 and J is TRBJ1-1; 9 bases are a match to TRBD1. The V gene's germline CDR1 is MNHEY and CDR2 SVGAGI. The CDR3 runs 14 residues. The ends lost 5 bases at V and 4 bases at J; junction bases unmatched: 5. CDR3 region: CASSSDRGITEAFF. DNA for the CDR3: TGTGCCAGCAGTAGTGACAGGGGGATCACTGAAGCTTTCTTT.

There are a few counts of this clonotype. The V gene is TRBV3-1, the J gene TRBJ2-7, with 9 bases fitting TRBD2. V lost 1 base and J lost 2; bases outside the gene matches: 6. CDR1 and CDR2 (germline): LGHDT, YNNKEL (reference sequence). The CDR3 is made up of 16 amino acids. The CDR3 region has the DNA TGTGCCAGCAGCCAAGGGGCCACTAGCGGGCCCTACGAGCAGTACTTC. This codes for CASSQGATSGPYEQYF.

There are a few counts of this clonotype. The CDR3 region is CASSLHDRTYNEQFF. The CDR3, as DNA: TGTGCCAGCAGCTTACACGACCGGACTTACAATGAGCAGTTCTTC. The rearrangement links TRBV7-9 to TRBJ2-1; D might be TRBD2 (5 bases). CDR3 size: 15 residues. V lost 2 bases, J lost 4 bases, and 12 bases lay in between. Germline CDR1 is SEHNR and CDR2 is FQNEAQ (reference sequence).

The rearrangement joins TRBV15 to TRBJ2-5; possibly TRBD1 for D (5 bases). Germline values: CDR1 LNHNV, CDR2 YYDKDF (reference sequence). Trimming cost V 1 base and J 4 bases, with 13 bases left between them. The CDR3 has 15 amino acids. The CDR3 bases are TGTGCCACCAGCAGAGTTCAGGGTGGCCGAGAGACCCAGTACTTC. Residues: CATSRVQGGRETQYF.

The chain couples TRBV5-1 to TRBJ1-2; D is unclear. With 0 bases removed from V and 2 bases from J, the gap between germline ends came to 8 bases. This CDR3 is built from 14 residues. CDR1 is SGHRS, CDR2 YFSETQ, per germline. For the CDR3, the DNA is TGCGCCAGCAGCTTGGCCCTGGGGAACTATGGCTACACCTTC. The encoded protein is CASSLALGNYGYTF. The full variable domain, in which reference TRBV5-1 and TRBJ1-2 provide the parts outside the CDR3, is KAGVTQTPRYLIKTRGQQVTLSCSPISGHRSVSWYQQTPGQGLQFLFEYFSETQRNKGNFPGRFSGRQFSNSRSEMNVSTLELGDSALYLCASSLALGNYGYTFGSGTRLTVV.

The CDR3 nucleotides are TGTGCCAGCAGCTTATCTCCCGGCTCGAGGAGCGAGCAGTACTTC. It is translated as CASSLSPGSRSEQYF. This chain links TRBV7-8 with TRBJ2-7, with unresolved D. CDR1 is SGHVS and CDR2 is FQNEAQ in the germline V gene. Trimming shortened V by 2 bases and J by 6 bases, and 17 bases separated the two germline ends. This CDR3 region has 15 residues.

This clonotype was picked up one time. The chain is built from TRBV5-1 and TRBJ2-5, with a weak D call TRBD2 (5 bases). Germline CDR1 reads SGHRS; CDR2 reads YFSETQ. The CDR3 length is 15 residues. The V end was cut by 3 bases, the J end by 5 bases, with 17 bases between. Here the CDR3 DNA reads TGCGCCAGCAGCTCCCGTGTTGATAGCGTGGAGACCCAGTACTTC. Its protein product is CASSSRVDSVETQYF.

The chain employs TRBV19 and TRBJ2-7; no reliable D call. Trimming pared 10 bases from V and 1 base from J, leaving 11 bases between. The germline V gene encodes CDR1 LNHDA and CDR2 SQIVND (reference sequence). The CDR3 contains 12 residues. CDR3 amino acids: CATLRASYEQYF. CDR3 nucleotides: TGTGCCACCCTTCGGGCGTCCTACGAGCAGTACTTC.

This rearrangement joins TRBV27 to TRBJ2-5; TRBD1 matches 9 bases. Germline CDR1 reads MNHEY; CDR2 reads SMNVEV (reference sequence). There are 15 residues in the CDR3. Trimming at V came to 4 bases and at J to 4 bases, leaving 7 bases not matched to a gene. CDR3 residues: CASSSWTGVRETQYF. CDR3 DNA sequence: TGTGCCAGCAGTTCTTGGACAGGGGTGAGAGAGACCCAGTACTTC.

V and J are TRBV20-1 and TRBJ2-7; possibly TRBD2 for D (7 bases). Germline-derived CDR1 and CDR2 are DFQATT and SNEGSKA (reference sequence). The CDR3 sequence is 13 residues long. Trimming left V 2 bases short and J 7 bases short, with 15 bases between. The DNA of the CDR3 is TGCAGTGCTAGATCTATAAGGGGGGGAGAGCAGTACTTC. Protein: CSARSIRGGEQYF.

V is TRBV5-1 and J is TRBJ2-1, with D tentatively TRBD2 (6 bases). This CDR3 is 14 amino acids long. The V end was cut by 4 bases, the J end by 4 bases, with 12 bases between. The germline CDR1 and CDR2 sequences are SGHRS and YFSETQ. This chain's CDR3 is CASSRGGEYNEQFF. CDR3 in DNA: TGCGCCAGCAGCAGGGGAGGAGAGTACAATGAGCAGTTCTTC.

The rearrangement uses TRBV7-9 and TRBJ2-7; 7 nucleotides match TRBD1. J lost 3 bases, V lost 2 bases, and 4 bases had no gene match. Germline assignment: CDR1 SEHNR and CDR2 FQNEAQ (reference sequence). The CDR3 loop spans 14 amino acids. Written as DNA, the CDR3 is TGTGCCAGCAGCTTATACAGGGACAGCTACGAGCAGTACTTC. Encoded protein: CASSLYRDSYEQYF.

J is TRBJ1-2 and V is TRBV5-1; D is unresolved. Trimming shortened V by 0 bases and J by 1 base, and 4 bases separated the two germline ends. Germline CDR1 SGHRS, CDR2 YFSETQ. This CDR3 is built from 13 residues. DNA of the CDR3: TGCGCCAGCAGCTTGGAGGTTAACTATGGCTACACCTTC. Translation: CASSLEVNYGYTF.

The CDR3 DNA reads as TGTGCCACCAACCCCTACGACAGGAGAGGTCAGCCCCAGCATTTT. It specifies CATNPYDRRGQPQHF. This chain connects TRBV15 to TRBJ1-5; tentatively, D is TRBD1 (6 bases). The CDR3 runs 15 residues. Trimming removed 7 bases from V and 6 bases from J, with 19 bases in between. Germline V gene lookup returns CDR1 LNHNV and CDR2 YYDKDF (reference sequence).

This clonotype was recorded a few times. The V call is TRBV6-2 or TRBV6-3, the J call TRBJ2-5, with 7 positions matching TRBD2. The V gene end was trimmed by 0 bases and the J gene end by 2 bases; junction bases not matched to a gene: 3. The CDR3 length is 15 residues. Germline CDR1 is MNHEY and CDR2 is SVGEGT. The chain's CDR3 is CASSYSSGGQETQYF. CDR3 sequence (DNA): TGTGCCAGCAGTTACTCATCCGGGGGGCAAGAGACCCAGTACTTC.

The CDR3 is CASSGGLASVNEQFF. In DNA, the CDR3 is TGCGCCAGCAGCGGCGGACTAGCGTCGGTGAATGAGCAGTTCTTC. The V gene is TRBV5-1, the J gene TRBJ2-1; 9 bases line up with TRBD2. The germline V gene has CDR1 SGHRS and CDR2 YFSETQ. V lost 4 bases and J lost 7; bases outside the gene matches: 9. This CDR3 has 15 amino acids.

The chain employs TRBV20-1 and TRBJ2-2; the match to TRBD2 covers 8 bases. Germline V gives CDR1 DFQATT, CDR2 SNEGSKA (reference sequence). The ends lost 3 bases at V and 5 bases at J; junction bases unmatched: 2. This CDR3 contains 13 residues. The CDR3 coding sequence is TGCAGTGCTAGCGGGAGGGGAACCGGGGAGCTGTTTTTT. Amino acids: CSASGRGTGELFF.

This clonotype showed up just a few times. This sequence joins TRBV12-3 or TRBV12-4 and TRBJ2-1, with D perhaps assigned TRBD1 or TRBD2 (5 bases each). V lost 5 bases and J lost 14, with 16 bases in between. The CDR3 has 12 residues. CDR3 DNA sequence: TGTGCCAGCAGTCCCCTGAGGGGCCAGGAGTTCTTC. Translated, it gives CASSPLRGQEFF.